These T cell receptor beta chains were read from a single sample in a study of control samples from healthy donors and cancer patients. The protocol was immunoSEQ multiplex PCR, while the TCRdb copy is restricted to in-frame clones and leaves out a portion. The table records some 94,000 clones, around 86% of them present only once. Sequenced material: blood. These receptors came from a woman in her forties or fifties in good health. The CDR3 runs from the conserved cysteine through the conserved F or W. A D gene is named only where the DNA matches it firmly. Size is stated for part of the rows, as once, few or many counts, or as a class when the clone is expanded.

d_call j_call clone_size v_call cdr3_aa cdr3_nt
NA TRBJ1-6 NA TRBV10-1 CASGDGYNSPLHF TGCGCCAGTGGGGACGGATATAATTCACCCCTCCACTTT
NA TRBJ2-5 NA TRBV6-5 CASRRREGQETQYF TGTGCCAGCAGGAGAAGGGAAGGGCAAGAGACCCAGTACTTC
TRBD1 TRBJ1-5 few TRBV27 CASSSRQGRAQPQHF TGTGCCAGCAGTTCCCGACAGGGTCGGGCTCAGCCCCAGCATTTT
NA TRBJ1-2 NA TRBV2 CASRGDSTATYGYTF TGTGCCAGCAGGGGAGACAGTACGGCGACCTATGGCTACACCTTC
NA TRBJ2-1 NA TRBV7-3 CASSLGVGGNEQFF TGTGCCAGCAGCCTGGGTGTCGGGGGCAATGAGCAGTTCTTC
NA TRBJ2-2 once TRBV28 CASSLPEFTGELFF TGTGCCAGCAGTTTACCAGAGTTCACCGGGGAGCTGTTTTTT
NA TRBJ2-2 NA TRBV5-1 CASSLELDGGELFF TGCGCCAGCAGCTTGGAACTAGATGGCGGGGAGCTGTTTTTT
NA TRBJ2-7 NA TRBV5-1 CASSLALGGRSNEQYF TGCGCCAGCAGCTTGGCCTTGGGGGGCCGGTCGAACGAGCAGTACTTC
NA TRBJ2-7 NA TRBV12-3/TRBV12-4 CASSLGPITEQYF TGTGCCAGCAGCCTCGGGCCCATCACCGAGCAGTACTTC
TRBD1 TRBJ1-5 once TRBV2 CASQGTGGSRQPQHF TGTGCCAGCCAGGGGACAGGTGGGTCGAGGCAGCCCCAGCATTTT
TRBD1 TRBJ1-6 NA TRBV30 CAWSVDRDRGNSPLHF TGTGCCTGGAGTGTAGACCGGGACAGGGGCAATTCACCCCTCCACTTT
NA TRBJ2-3 NA TRBV19 CASSMGAVSTDTQYF TGTGCCAGTAGTATGGGGGCAGTTTCCACAGATACGCAGTATTTT
TRBD1 TRBJ1-2 NA TRBV19 CASSNRRSGTGGAEHGYTF TGTGCCAGTAGTAACCGCCGCTCCGGGACAGGGGGCGCGGAGCATGGCTACACCTTC
NA TRBJ2-7 few TRBV13 CASSLGEQSFGGQYF TGTGCCAGCAGCTTAGGGGAACAGTCCTTCGGGGGGCAGTACTTC
NA TRBJ2-6 few TRBV4-2 CASSQEGSGAGANVLTF TGTGCCAGCAGCCAAGAAGGGTCCGGGGCCGGGGCCAACGTCCTGACTTTC
NA TRBJ2-1 NA TRBV6-5 CASSYSLVFSHEQFF TGTGCCAGCAGTTATAGCTTAGTGTTCTCCCATGAGCAGTTCTTC
NA TRBJ1-6 NA TRBV11-2 CASSLRNSPLHF TGTGCCAGCAGCTTACGAAATTCACCCCTCCACTTT
TRBD2 TRBJ2-1 NA TRBV11-3 CASSSGLAGIYNEQFF TGTGCCAGCAGCTCAGGACTAGCGGGGATCTACAATGAGCAGTTCTTC
TRBD2 TRBJ2-5 NA TRBV28 CASSRETSSQETQYF TGTGCCAGCAGCCGCGAGACTAGCAGCCAAGAGACCCAGTACTTC
TRBD1 TRBJ1-1 NA TRBV19 CASSIVVRDRKNTEAFF TGTGCCAGTAGTATAGTGGTCCGGGACAGGAAAAATACTGAAGCTTTCTTT
NA TRBJ2-3 few TRBV7-2 CASSITDTQYF TGTGCCAGCAGCATCACAGATACGCAGTATTTT
NA TRBJ1-2 NA TRBV12-3/TRBV12-4 CASSFGQSGYTF TGTGCCAGCAGTTTTGGACAGTCGGGCTACACCTTC
NA TRBJ1-5 few TRBV7-2 CASSLQGNQPQHF TGTGCCAGCAGCCTCCAGGGCAATCAGCCCCAGCATTTT
NA TRBJ2-6 NA TRBV11-2 CASSVDRSGANVLTF TGTGCCAGCAGCGTTGACAGATCTGGGGCCAACGTCCTGACTTTC
TRBD1 TRBJ2-7 NA TRBV19 CASSIASRGIREQYF TGTGCCAGTAGTATAGCGTCCAGGGGGATTCGGGAGCAGTACTTC
TRBD1 TRBJ2-5 NA TRBV7-3 CASSPSGDRATQETQYF TGTGCCAGCAGCCCAAGCGGAGACAGGGCCACCCAAGAGACCCAGTACTTC
TRBD1 TRBJ1-5 NA TRBV19 CASSIHRDRLNQPQHF TGTGCCAGTAGTATACACCGGGACAGACTCAATCAGCCCCAGCATTTT
NA TRBJ2-4 NA TRBV2 CASSEAGGYDIQYF TGTGCCAGCAGTGAAGCAGGGGGTTATGACATTCAGTACTTC
TRBD2 TRBJ2-7 NA TRBV28 CASSSSSGGLNEQYF TGTGCCAGCAGTTCCTCGTCGGGGGGTCTTAACGAGCAGTACTTC
NA TRBJ2-3 NA TRBV7-2 CASSPQGSGLSTDTQYF TGTGCCAGCAGCCCCCAAGGGTCCGGACTCAGCACAGATACGCAGTATTTT
NA TRBJ2-5 few TRBV29-1 CSVEVGTTQYF TGCAGCGTTGAAGTCGGAACAACCCAGTACTTC
NA TRBJ2-3 NA TRBV27 CASSLRGNTDTQYF TGTGCCAGCAGTTTACGGGGAAACACAGATACGCAGTATTTT
NA TRBJ1-1 NA TRBV5-1 CASSFATGQLKEAFF TGCGCCAGCAGCTTCGCCACGGGGCAACTTAAGGAAGCTTTCTTT
NA TRBJ1-5 few TRBV3-1/TRBV3-2 CASSHLGYQPQHF TGTGCCAGCAGCCACCTTGGATATCAGCCCCAGCATTTT
NA TRBJ1-6 once TRBV3-1/TRBV3-2 CASSQDQGISPLHF TGTGCCAGCAGCCAAGACCAGGGTATTTCACCCCTCCACTTT
NA TRBJ1-2 NA TRBV6-6 CASSQVFGYTF TGTGCCAGCAGTCAGGTTTTTGGCTACACCTTC
NA TRBJ1-5 NA TRBV28 CASNTLGIEQPQHF TGTGCCAGCAATACACTGGGTATAGAGCAGCCCCAGCATTTT
NA TRBJ1-6 NA TRBV7-2 CASRTARDLNSPLHF TGTGCCAGCAGAACCGCCCGGGACCTAAATTCACCCCTCCACTTT
TRBD2 TRBJ2-3 NA TRBV7-2 CASSLGPHSGGDTQYF TGTGCCAGCAGCTTAGGTCCGCACAGCGGGGGAGATACGCAGTATTTT
NA TRBJ1-1 NA TRBV19 CASTQGRTEAFF TGTGCCAGTACCCAAGGCCGGACTGAAGCTTTCTTT
TRBD1 TRBJ2-7 NA TRBV2 CASSLRQGGYEQYF TGTGCCAGCAGCCTTAGACAGGGTGGCTACGAGCAGTACTTC
TRBD1 TRBJ1-1 few TRBV19 CASSIGTGTRREAFF TGTGCCAGTAGTATAGGGACAGGGACCCGGAGAGAAGCTTTCTTT
TRBD1 TRBJ2-7 NA TRBV29-1 CSGRTGGTYEQYF TGCAGCGGTAGGACAGGGGGCACCTACGAGCAGTACTTC
TRBD2 TRBJ2-1 NA TRBV19 CASWGPGGLAEQFF TGTGCCAGTTGGGGACCGGGGGGACTTGCTGAGCAGTTCTTC
NA TRBJ2-5 NA TRBV2 CASSRGAGQETQYF TGTGCCAGCAGTCGGGGGGCCGGTCAAGAGACCCAGTACTTC
NA TRBJ2-7 NA TRBV3-1/TRBV3-2 CASSRDRFSYEQYF TGTGCCAGCAGCCGTGACAGGTTCTCCTACGAGCAGTACTTC